This paragraph covers one T cell receptor beta chain sequence. This clonotype has only a few counts. The antigen this receptor binds is unknown. The record has no base qualities; no much larger clone is one base away. The protocol used for the library was 5' RACE. Sequencing relied on an Illumina HiSeq 2000. Template switching added a universal primer binding site, and the final cDNA carried a unique molecular identifier that allowed TCR cDNA molecules to be counted accurately. Specific primers in the conserved constant-segment region were used to synthesize first-strand cDNA for TCR alpha and beta chains. To control for contamination, every cDNA library was double barcoded, receiving both a SMART-Mk sample barcode and Illumina barcodes. TruSeq adapter sequences, together with Illumina sample barcodes, were added in two successive PCR steps. TCR alpha and beta cDNA libraries were sequenced on the Illumina HiSeq platform with custom primers. From the authors' description of their analysis: Unique molecular identifiers were extracted from raw reads with MiGEC, and CDR3 positions were determined with MiXCR. For each individual, recombination models were inferred using an EM algorithm with the repgenHMM and IGoR tools. The analysis of shared clonotypes was done with the tcR package in R, with sharing normalized by the product of cloneset sizes. Out-of-frame nonproductive sequences were analyzed to study raw recombination free of thymic and clonal selection effects. Through fastp at Q25 and MiXCR, TCRdb rebuilt clones from the public reads, retaining in-frame beta chains. Each CDR3 protein gets just one entry, which takes the most common genes and DNA from the rows behind it. What appears here as the V and J calls and clone size reflects TCRdb's work, not the paper's. The sample yields roughly 240,000 distinct CDR3 sequences; 5.5% to 7% were counted once. The ten top clones hold more than 3% of the sample.

These data are taken from a study of identical twins (dated by TCRdb to about 2016). With respect to the entire study: TCR alpha and beta repertoires from monozygotic twins, unrelated adults of various ages and cord blood were deep-sequenced to test whether fetal clonotypes persist. Replicate twin experiments were performed at different times using different library preparation protocols to rule out contamination.

Results and caveats for the whole study, not just this receptor: Fewer insertions were carried by abundant cord blood beta clonotypes, a similar but weaker trend appeared in young adult naive repertoires, and no such trend appeared in memory repertoires. Zero-insertion analyses could be partly confounded by invariant T cells such as MAIT and iNKT, although diverse VJ usage argued against such confounding for most clonotypes. Because the same donors could not be followed over many years, the conclusions relied on cross-sectional statistical analysis. Recombination models systematically underestimated out-of-frame TCR alpha sharing in monozygotic twins but agreed with sharing between unrelated individuals. Compared with coincidental sharing between unrelated individuals, out-of-frame TCR alpha sequences shared between twins had an excess of sequences with low generation probability. A weaker excess of twin sharing was found in beta out-of-frame sequences because the signal-to-noise ratio was lowered by fewer shared sequences.

Only healthy Caucasian donors were included. The twin cohort comprised three pairs of female monozygotic twins, all aged about 18 to 29 years. Miltenyi CD45RO+ enrichment and human naive T-cell isolation kits were used to isolate memory (CD45RO+) and naive T cells from PBMC. The germline V gene (reference sequence) gives CDR1 as LNHNV and CDR2 as YYDKDF. From the cysteine up to the phenylalanine, the CDR3 has a length of 13 residues. The read is trimmed to its CDR3 DNA, 39 bases read in frame from base 1. V is cut by 4 bases and J by 5 bases, and the space between the germline ends is 11 bases. In addition, the sample was reused for a study of yellow fever vaccine responses in identical twins. Per the second study: According to the authors, the vaccine-induced T cell response in identical twins seemed to be partly convergent and partly specific to each individual. In identical twins, the study followed T cell clones that responded to the vaccine with precision.

The sample comprised memory (CD45RO+) T cells sorted from blood. The sample's cell subset or site label, decoded: CD45RO+ enriched T cells. The sequence links TRBV15 to TRBJ1-1; D gene: possibly TRBD1, on 5 matching bases. The TCR originated in a woman between 18 and 29 years old in good health. The DNA is as follows: TGTGCCACCAGCATGGACGGGGGAACTGAAGCTTTCTTT. Its protein is CATSMDGGTEAFF.